These 11 T cell receptor beta chains were sequenced from one sample in a study of kidney transplant recipient with SARS-CoV-2 infection (dated by TCRdb to about 2021). The sequencer listed for this sample is Illumina MiSeq. TCRdb took the public reads, trimmed them with fastp at Q25, ran MiXCR for clone calling and kept in-frame beta chains. Here each entry gathers all rows of one CDR3 protein and keeps the most common genes and DNA. The sample profile shows under 300,000 distinct CDR3 sequences; 25% to 30% of them were found once. The top ten clones comprise around 6.8% of the sample. The time point label corresponds to: pre-pandemic baseline sample and day 111 after first positive SARS-CoV-2 test. The material was a blood sample, obtained at baseline and on roughly day 120 from a kidney transplant recipient. These receptors came from a male patient aged 30 to 39 who had COVID-19 and was a kidney transplant recipient. After a transplant, some of the T cells may come from the graft donor.

Details on this clonotype: Being one base from a much bigger clone, this may be a read error. The chain joins TRBV7-6 to TRBJ2-6, with D possibly called TRBD1 or TRBD2 (6 bases each). This CDR3 comprises 17 residues. Germline V lookup: CDR1 SGHVS, CDR2 FNYEAQ. CDR3 nucleotides: TGTGCCAGCAGCCCACGCCTCGCGGGGTCAGGGGCCAGCGTCCTGACTTTC. Translated, it gives CASSPRLAGSGASVLTF.

This clonotype was counted a few times. The gene calls are TRBV12-3 or TRBV12-4 and TRBJ2-5; TRBD2 matches at 10 bases. The CDR3 contains 15 residues. Trimming cost V 2 bases and J 2 bases; bases outside gene matches: 2. The CDR3 loop reads CASSLSGRGQETQYF. The CDR3 nucleotides are TGTGCCAGCAGTTTAAGCGGGAGGGGGCAAGAGACCCAGTACTTC.

In regard to this clonotype: A much larger clonotype is one base distant, so this may be a read error. This rearrangement joins TRBV19 to TRBJ1-5, with TRBD1 matching over 7 bases. Germline V gene data show CDR1 as LNHDA and CDR2 as SQIVND (reference sequence). The CDR3 length is 16 residues. The CDR3 spells CAGSTNRGAGNQPQHF. CDR3 DNA sequence: TGTGCCGGTAGTACAAACAGGGGAGCAGGCAATCAGCCCCAGCATTTT.

At least ten counts were recorded for this clonotype. The J gene is TRBJ1-6, the V gene TRBV3-2. TRBV3-2 is given as a pseudogene. This CDR3 contains 13 residues. CDR3 in DNA: TGTGCCAGCAGCCAAGGGACGGATTCACCCCTCCACTTT. This sequence encodes CASSQGTDSPLHF.

This clonotype was picked up many times. The J gene is TRBJ1-2, the V gene TRBV6-4, with D perhaps TRBD1 (5 bases). Germline CDR1 and CDR2: MRHNA and SNTAGT. V lost 3 bases to trimming and J lost 5 bases, with 7 bases between them. CDR3 length: 12 amino acids. DNA for the CDR3: TGTGCCAGCAGTGATGACAGATATGGCTACACCTTC. Its translation is CASSDDRYGYTF.

This clonotype was seen repeatedly, ten times or more. The rearrangement joins TRBV7-6 to TRBJ1-2; D remains unclear. This CDR3 comprises 17 residues. Germline CDR1 SGHVS, CDR2 FNYEAQ. Between the trimmed V and J ends, which lost 5 bases and 4 bases, there was a span of 23 bases. The CDR3 reads CASSTLCKCRKTYGYTF. CDR3 nucleotide sequence: TGTGCCAGCAGCACACTGTGTAAGTGCCGAAAGACCTATGGCTACACCTTC.

This clonotype was recorded at least ten times. This chain links TRBV7-2 with TRBJ2-5; D unclear. Germline V gives CDR1 SGHTA, CDR2 FQGNSA. V lost 0 bases and J 3 bases, leaving 8 bases between the germline ends. The CDR3 has 14 residues. The DNA of the CDR3 is TGTGCCAGCAGCTTAGCCGCTAGAGAAGAGACCCAGTACTTC. Translation gives CASSLAAREETQYF.

Regarding this clonotype: This may be a read error, as it is one base from a much larger clone. V and J are TRBV2 and TRBJ1-1; 7 bases are a match to TRBD1. This CDR3 is built from 14 residues. Germline V lookup: CDR1 SNHLY, CDR2 FYNNEI. DNA for the CDR3: TGTACCAGCAGTGCCAGACAGGGGAACACTGAAGCTTTCTTT. It specifies CTSSARQGNTEAFF.

This clonotype was recorded many times. The V gene is TRBV20-1, the J gene TRBJ2-1; D is uncertain. The length of the CDR3 is 12 residues. Germline V lookup: CDR1 DFQATT, CDR2 SNEGSKA (reference sequence). Deletions cut 6 bases from V and 10 bases from J, with 16 bases between. CDR3 loop: CSAGRLLREQFF. The CDR3 bases are TGCAGTGCCGGGCGGCTTCTTCGGGAGCAGTTCTTC.

This clonotype occurred many times. The chain joins TRBV10-2 to TRBJ2-1; 10 positions agree with TRBD2. After removal of 6 bases from V and 4 bases from J, the junction contained 12 bases not matched to a gene. Germline V gene lookup returns CDR1 WSHSY and CDR2 SAAADI. This CDR3 spans 17 amino acids. CDR3 loop: CASSQNTGTSVYNEQFF. The CDR3 nucleotides read TGCGCCAGCAGCCAAAATACCGGGACTAGCGTGTACAATGAGCAGTTCTTC.

This clonotype was seen repeatedly, ten times or more. The V gene is TRBV25-1, the J gene TRBJ1-2, with unresolved D. CDR1 and CDR2 from the germline V gene are MGHDK and SYGVNS. The length of the CDR3 is 17 residues. V dropped 5 bases and J dropped 4 bases, with 23 bases sitting between them. CDR3 residues: CASSHERELGKTYGYTF. In nucleotides, the CDR3 is TGTGCCAGCAGTCATGAAAGAGAACTGGGAAAGACCTATGGCTACACCTTC.